Listed below are T cell receptor beta chains from one sample, sequenced in a study of blood T cell repertoires in COVID-19. Some clones are missing from TCRdb's copy, which holds only in-frame ones; the method was immunoSEQ multiplex PCR. The sample yields 160,000 or so clones, 82% seen once. Sequenced: peripheral blood. These receptors originate from a woman in her 70s with acute or convalescent COVID-19. The CDR3 runs from the conserved cysteine through the conserved F or W. The order of the fields is J gene, V gene, CDR3 length, CDR3 protein.

TRBJ1-6 TRBV3-1/TRBV3-2 17 CASSPPGSSSYNSPLHF
TRBJ1-4 TRBV5-1 13 CASSLGRNEKLFF
TRBJ1-2 TRBV9 13 CASSPTGLYGYTF
TRBJ2-3 TRBV6-2/TRBV6-3 16 CASSYSVQGATDTQYF
TRBJ1-1 TRBV28 16 CASSTPTTGGHTEAFF
TRBJ1-2 TRBV5-6 13 CASSLFPNYGYTF
TRBJ2-1 TRBV28 13 CASSQNRGNEQFF
TRBJ1-4 TRBV25-1 15 CASSPPTGFGEKLFF
TRBJ1-5 TRBV19 15 CASSIPRARNQPQHF
TRBJ2-6 TRBV6-5 14 CASSYSDSANVLTF
TRBJ1-5 TRBV6-2/TRBV6-3 15 CASSSGGGAGQPQHF
TRBJ1-2 TRBV4-3 14 CASSQDRGQEGYTF
TRBJ2-1 TRBV7-9 11 CASSFINEQFF
TRBJ1-1 TRBV27 15 CASSVWTGGSTEAFF
TRBJ1-3 TRBV30 15 CAWSVKGTGGNTIYF
TRBJ2-1 TRBV6-5 15 CASRLLAATYNEQFF
TRBJ2-7 TRBV28 15 CASTPLGGRSYEQYF
TRBJ2-5 TRBV9 16 CASSVSLAGGEKTQYF
TRBJ2-1 TRBV7-2 13 CASSLARYNEQFF
TRBJ2-4 TRBV6-2/TRBV6-3 15 CASSPLTLAKNIQYF
TRBJ2-7 TRBV28 14 CASSLTSGSYEQYF
TRBJ1-2 TRBV28 15 CASRTQEKTNYGYTF
TRBJ2-7 TRBV6-4 16 CASSDSRRQGAEEQYF
TRBJ2-5 TRBV4-2 18 CASSQAGASGGGQETQYF
TRBJ2-7 TRBV28 14 CASTGGGSMYEQYF
TRBJ1-5 TRBV13 14 CASSTRGHNQPQHF
TRBJ1-2 TRBV4-1 16 CASSHLTLPGRNGYTF
TRBJ1-3 TRBV7-7 16 CASSPDRGISGNTIYF
TRBJ2-5 TRBV5-1 13 CASSRTSGGTQYF
TRBJ1-1 TRBV30 14 CAWSKDRRNTEAFF
TRBJ1-5 TRBV19 14 CASSIWDRDQPQHF
TRBJ2-7 TRBV30 11 CAWSVGRQQYF
TRBJ2-3 TRBV4-3 17 CASSQEKVAGAPDTQYF
TRBJ2-2 TRBV2 14 CASSGGAGTGELFF
TRBJ1-1 TRBV9 15 CASSATGVSSTEAFF
TRBJ1-2 TRBV7-3 14 CASSLPGQGSGYTF
TRBJ2-1 TRBV19 15 CASSSLGVVENEQFF
TRBJ1-6 TRBV5-1 15 CASRPRTEENSPLHF
TRBJ1-1 TRBV27 11 CASRHDREAFF
TRBJ1-2 TRBV28 17 CASSPPARQGTNYGYTF
TRBJ2-7 TRBV19 17 CASSILSRGKYGYEQYF
TRBJ1-1 TRBV10-2 13 CASSEQGSTEAFF
TRBJ2-2 TRBV25-1 14 CASRGQGNTGELFF
TRBJ1-3 TRBV7-8 11 CASQGGNTIYF
TRBJ1-6 TRBV19 12 CASSTGPSPLHF
TRBJ1-2 TRBV18 16 CASSSTGTGAGSGYTF
TRBJ1-1 TRBV5-4 13 CASSLQSNTEAFF
TRBJ1-6 TRBV5-1 17 CASSLEVQGSYNSPLHF
TRBJ1-1 TRBV5-4 12 CASSLGRTEAFF
TRBJ2-7 TRBV12-3/TRBV12-4 12 CASTDGGGEQYF